This entry concerns a single TCR beta chain. Its target is unknown. The data originate from a study of synovial regulatory T cells in juvenile arthritis. Study outcomes and limitations: iaTreg cells shared more CDR3 sequences with synovial Tregs than other blood Tregs did. Inflammation-associated Treg cells in blood had less TCR diversity than the remaining blood Treg cells.

The method was immunoSEQ multiplex PCR; TCRdb's version includes in-frame clones alone and lacks a portion of them. In total, the table holds about 10,000 clones. This CDR3 spans 16 amino acids. Only the protein is on record. Germline-derived CDR1 and CDR2 are LNHDA and SQIVND (reference sequence). Input material: Treg cells from blood. As for subset: remaining (HLA-DR-negative) circulating blood Treg cells. The clonotype comes from a donor aged 2-30 years with juvenile idiopathic arthritis. V usage is TRBV19 and J usage is TRBJ2-5; lacking DNA, the TRBD2 call made by TCRdb goes unchecked. CDR3 loop: CASSRSSSGFKETQYF.